The source of this T cell receptor beta chain is a study of blood T cell repertoires in COVID-19. Study overall: The origin of the acute and convalescent COVID-19 samples was the United States, Italy and Spain. T cells, B-cell-depleted T cells, or PBMCs supplied cDNA or gDNA.

Per the authors' pipeline: Quantification of nucleated cells was approximated via reference gene primer amplification. The method was immunoSEQ multiplex PCR; TCRdb's version includes in-frame clones alone and lacks a portion of them. V and J calls and clone size are those listed in that table; D and trimming were worked out from the DNA. Of about 160,000 clones in the sample, over 70% were seen once. Trimming removed 0 bases from V and 0 bases from J, with 12 bases in between. Germline V gives CDR1 MGHRA, CDR2 YSYEKL. The CDR3 sequence is 16 residues long. The J gene is TRBJ2-7, the V gene TRBV4-1; D might be TRBD2 (5 bases). The sequence derives from a man aged 70-80 years with acute or convalescent COVID-19. Source material: peripheral blood. The CDR3: CASSQDGSTSSYEQYF. In nucleotides, the CDR3 is TGCGCCAGCAGCCAAGATGGGAGCACCTCCTCCTACGAGCAGTACTTC.